This TCR beta chain was found in a study of T cell responses to AZD1222 COVID-19 vaccine. With respect to this clone: No antigen is known for it.

Study-level results: Only a handful of AZD1222 recipients were seropositive at baseline. Targeting of unmutated variant regions was reportedly seen in nearly half of spike-specific TCRs.

Germline values: CDR1 DFQATT, CDR2 SNEGSKA (reference sequence). CDR3 length: 11 residues. Germline trimming cut 5 bases from V and 5 bases from J; bases unmatched to any gene: 3. TCRdb's table, derived via immunoSEQ multiplex PCR, lists solely in-frame clones and lacks some. The sample lists over 150,000 clones, 90% occurring once. The source of this sequence is an adult in good health. The sequences come from peripheral blood, collected on day 0 of AZD1222 vaccination. J is TRBJ2-7 and V is TRBV20-1; TRBD1 aligns across 7 bases. The CDR3 region is CSARQGDEQYF. As DNA, the CDR3 is TGCAGTGCTCGACAGGGAGACGAGCAGTACTTC.